This T cell receptor beta chain was retrieved from a study of blood T cell repertoires in COVID-19. Study details: COVID-19 samples collected from the United States, Italy and Spain covered acute and convalescent phases. The analysed material was cDNA or gDNA that came from T cells, B-cell-depleted T cells, or PBMCs.

Authors' analysis steps: Amplifying reference gene primers gave estimates of nucleated cell counts. The repertoire was sequenced with immunoSEQ multiplex PCR; TCRdb's copy has only in-frame clones and lacks some. V, J and clone size were drawn from that table, and D and trimming were deduced from the DNA. The sample holds 170,000 or so clones; approximately 88% are singletons and the top ten take 2.9%. The sequenced sample was peripheral blood. The clonotype comes from an older woman with acute or convalescent COVID-19.

CDR3 nucleotides: TGTGCCAGAGACCGGGACAGGGGCTACGAGCAGTACTTC. It codes for CARDRDRGYEQYF. The gene calls are TRBV2 and TRBJ2-7, with TRBD1 matching over 10 bases. J lost 3 bases, V lost 9 bases, and 5 bases had no gene match. This CDR3 has 13 residues. Germline CDR1 reads SNHLY; CDR2 reads FYNNEI.